This T cell receptor beta chain was captured by sequencing in a study of T cells in Graves' hyperthyroidism and ophthalmopathy. This clonotype was counted ten times or more. Its antigen remains unknown. The PBMCs were taken from around 9.1 ml of fresh peripheral blood. Researchers took RNA transcripts and amplified the TCR beta CDR3 regions from them. The HTBI primer set drove a first-round RT-PCR of the TCR CDR3. TCRdb reprocessed the multiplex PCR reads via MiXCR and lists one record per CDR3 protein. The sample carries hundreds of thousands of distinct CDR3 sequences, roughly 15% recorded once. CDR3 size: 14 residues. V lost 6 bases to trimming and J lost 8 bases; unmatched junction nucleotides: 8. Germline V gene lookup returns CDR1 SNHLY and CDR2 FYNNEI. Study-level results: Blood held most thyroid clonotypes expanded above 0.001 frequency.

V gene TRBV2 combines with J gene TRBJ1-4; 8 bases are a match to TRBD1. The TCR was taken from a woman aged 18-29 years with Graves' hyperthyroidism. Material for sequencing was blood. Written as DNA, the CDR3 is TGTGCCAGCAGATCCCAGGGGGCGTCGGAAAAACTGTTTTTT. This sequence encodes CASRSQGASEKLFF.